This T cell receptor beta chain was captured in a study of Ad26.COV2.S vaccination and SARS-CoV-2 variants. Study as a whole: Donor was in the COV1001 Ad26.COV2.S trial arm.

The sample's treatment: around 19 received Ad26.COV2.S at low or high dose, single or two shots; about five received placebo; per-sample allocation not given. Sampling was performed 63 days after the first vaccine or placebo injection. Between the trimmed V and J ends, which lost 1 base and 6 bases, there was a span of 4 bases. Per germline, CDR1 SGHAT and CDR2 FQNNGV. This CDR3 comprises 13 residues. Clones were read by immunoSEQ multiplex PCR, and TCRdb kept only the in-frame ones, dropping some. The data show hundreds of thousands of clones, with around 86% seen just once and 3.4% held by the top ten.

This chain uses TRBV11-2 with TRBJ1-6; D not resolved. This sequence was found in a person aged 18-65 years who received the Ad26.COV2.S COVID-19 vaccine or a placebo. Sequencing used peripheral blood, obtained in a trial of Ad26.COV2.S vaccine versus placebo. In DNA, the CDR3 is TGTGCCAGCAGCTTAGTTGTTAATTCACCCCTCCACTTT. Protein sequence: CASSLVVNSPLHF.